The 19 T cell receptor beta chains below come from one sample, sequenced in a study of response to subunit inactivated influenza vaccine. TCRdb called the RT-PCR reads again in MiXCR, with one record for every CDR3 protein. The sample comprises about 500,000 distinct CDR3 sequences, 13% of which are singletons, and roughly 13% rests with the top ten. Here the sequenced sample was PBMCs from blood, taken 45 days after vaccination. All receptors derive from a man aged 45-65 years who received an inactivated influenza vaccine.

Of note for this clonotype: At one boundary the junction diverges from the germline segment, which might be a read error. The rearrangement joins TRBV6-2 or TRBV6-3 to TRBJ1-2, with D hard to call. This CDR3 is built from 15 residues. Per the germline V gene, CDR1 is MNHEY and CDR2 is SVGEGT. The CDR3 nucleotides read TGTGCCACCAGTGATATCGCGGGCTATATTGGGGGCTACACCTTC. This sequence encodes CATSDIAGYIGGYTF.

The gene calls are TRBV4-3 and TRBJ2-5; TRBD2 agrees at 11 bases. The junction had 19 bases not matched to a gene; V was cut back by 0 bases and J by 7 bases. The CDR3 has 20 residues. Looked up from germline, CDR1 is LGHNA and CDR2 is YSLEER. The CDR3 nucleotides are TGCGCCAGCAGCCAAGAATACCCGTACGGCCGACTAGCGGGATGGGCGACCCAGTACTTC. It encodes CASSQEYPYGRLAGWATQYF.

In its sample, this clonotype was seen many times. This chain joins TRBV7-9 and TRBJ2-3; TRBD1 might be the D (6 bases). CDR1 SEHNR and CDR2 FQNEAQ come from the germline V gene (reference sequence). V lost 3 bases and J 2 bases, leaving 15 bases between the germline ends. The CDR3 is 16 residues long. The CDR3 nucleotides are TGTGCCAGCAGCTTTAGAGGGGGTACTAACACAGATACGCAGTATTTT. Protein: CASSFRGGTNTDTQYF.

This sequence joins TRBV6-2 or TRBV6-3 and TRBJ2-3; 10 bases map to TRBD2. The germline V gene encodes CDR1 MNHEY and CDR2 SVGEGT. J gave up 6 bases and V 0 bases, and 6 bases lay outside the gene matches. The CDR3 sequence is 16 residues long. The CDR3 DNA reads as TGTGCCAGCAGTTACTCGAGGCTAGCGGGAGTTGATACGCAGTATTTT. Translated, it gives CASSYSRLAGVDTQYF.

A few counts support this clonotype. The chain couples TRBV28 to TRBJ1-6; no clear D. V was cut by 6 bases and J by 10 bases, with 13 bases left in between. Germline V gene sequence: CDR1 MDHEN, CDR2 SYDVKM. This CDR3 has 13 residues. CDR3: CASSFPGGSPLHF. The CDR3 DNA is TGTGCCAGCAGCTTCCCCGGTGGGTCACCCCTCCACTTT.

This chain links TRBV7-2 with TRBJ2-3; D gene unclear. Per the germline V gene, CDR1 is SGHTA and CDR2 is FQGNSA. The CDR3 totals 14 residues. The germline V and J ends were trimmed by 5 bases and 2 bases, with 11 bases remaining between them. The CDR3 loop is CASSPKGATDTQYF. As DNA, the CDR3 is TGTGCCAGCAGCCCAAAAGGAGCCACAGATACGCAGTATTTT.

The chain is built from TRBV20-1 and TRBJ2-3; 8 bases match TRBD2. The CDR3 has 15 residues. V dropped 5 bases and J dropped 2; count of bases not matched to a gene: 9. Germline lookup yields CDR1 DFQATT and CDR2 SNEGSKA (reference sequence). The CDR3 DNA reads as TGCAGTGCTGAGAGGTCCGGACTAGCCACAGATACGCAGTATTTT. Translated: CSAERSGLATDTQYF.

This rearrangement joins TRBV6-5 to TRBJ2-7; 7 bases are a match to TRBD1. This CDR3 region has 15 residues. J was trimmed by 4 bases and V by 2 bases; bases with no gene match: 8. From germline, CDR1 is MNHEY and CDR2 SVGAGI. The CDR3 coding sequence is TGTGCCAGCAGTTACCCGAGACAGGGTTATTACGAGCAGTACTTC. Encoded protein: CASSYPRQGYYEQYF.

V gene TRBV11-1 combines with J gene TRBJ2-1, with TRBD1 matching over 8 bases. Germline CDR1 is SGHAT and CDR2 is FQDESV (reference sequence). The CDR3 runs 20 residues. J lost 0 bases, V lost 2 bases, and 15 bases had no gene match. The CDR3 coding sequence is TGTGCCAGCAGCTTATTTTACGGCAGGGGGCTTTCGAGCTCCTACAATGAGCAGTTCTTC. It encodes CASSLFYGRGLSSSYNEQFF.

The chain has TRBV7-2 and TRBJ2-2, with TRBD1 matching 8 bases. In germline, CDR1 is SGHTA, CDR2 FQGNSA. The ends lost 5 bases at V and 4 bases at J; junction bases unmatched: 6. This CDR3 is built from 15 residues. The CDR3 protein is CASSDLDRVTGELFF. The CDR3 DNA reads as TGTGCCAGCAGCGATTTGGACAGGGTCACCGGGGAGCTGTTTTTT.

The chain links TRBV11-2 to TRBJ2-2; D gene unclear. CDR3 length equals 12 residues. V lost 3 bases and J 7 bases, leaving 6 bases between the germline ends. Germline CDR1 is SGHAT and CDR2 is FQNNGV. Here the CDR3 reads CASSFLDGELFF. As DNA, the CDR3 is TGTGCCAGCAGCTTCTTGGACGGGGAGCTGTTTTTT. The complete variable domain, with remaining parts taken from reference TRBV11-2 and TRBJ2-2, reads EAGVAQSPRYKIIEKRQSVAFWCNPISGHATLYWYQQILGQGPKLLIQFQNNGVVDDSQLPKDRFSAERLKGVDSTLKIQPAKLEDSAVYLCASSFLDGELFFGEGSRLTVL.

This clonotype has a handful of counts. J is TRBJ1-4 and V is TRBV7-2; 11 bases map to TRBD1. V dropped 5 bases and J dropped 0; count of bases not matched to a gene: 2. CDR1 is SGHTA, CDR2 FQGNSA, per germline. This CDR3 has 16 residues. Here the CDR3 DNA reads TGTGCCAGCAGCGCGGGACAGGGGGCAACTAATGAAAAACTGTTTTTT. Translating gives CASSAGQGATNEKLFF.

This clonotype has more than one count but fewer than ten. V usage is TRBV5-1 and J usage is TRBJ2-3; possible D gene TRBD1, 6 bases. The V gene lost 2 bases and the J gene lost 4 bases, with 11 bases spanning the gap. The germline CDR1 and CDR2 sequences are SGHRS and YFSETQ. This CDR3 contains 14 residues. DNA for the CDR3: TGCGCCAGCAGCTTAGTTGGGGGCTCAGATACGCAGTATTTT. Protein sequence: CASSLVGGSDTQYF.

The chain carries TRBV10-3 and TRBJ2-7; unclear D gene. V shed 3 bases and J shed 6 bases, with 6 bases lying between them. Germline CDR1 and CDR2: ENHRY and SYGVKD. The CDR3 runs 11 residues. The chain's CDR3 is CAISEGIEQYF. DNA for the CDR3: TGTGCCATCAGTGAAGGGATCGAGCAGTACTTC.

V is TRBV20-1 and J is TRBJ1-6; D not certain. Germline V gene sequence: CDR1 DFQATT, CDR2 SNEGSKA (reference sequence). This CDR3 has 13 amino acids. Trimming stripped 3 bases from V and 6 bases from J, with 9 bases between. The CDR3 reads CSASGQLNSPLHF. The CDR3 DNA reads TGCAGTGCTAGTGGGCAGCTTAATTCACCCCTCCACTTT.

The rearrangement uses TRBV24-1 and TRBJ2-3, with D hard to call. Germline CDR1 KGHDR, CDR2 SFDVKD. V was pared by 1 base and J by 2 bases, with 12 bases between. CDR3 size: 16 residues. CDR3: CATSDLEGTYTDTQYF. In nucleotides, the CDR3 is TGTGCCACCAGTGATTTAGAAGGCACTTACACAGATACGCAGTATTTT.

This clonotype was counted ten times or more. V usage is TRBV13 and J usage is TRBJ2-1; perhaps D is TRBD1 or TRBD2 (5 bases each). Germline V gives CDR1 PRHDT, CDR2 FYEKMQ (reference sequence). Trimming shortened V by 0 bases and J by 7 bases, and 10 bases separated the two germline ends. The CDR3 sequence is 14 residues long. This CDR3 reads CASSLGVGENEQFF. CDR3 nucleotides: TGTGCCAGCAGCTTAGGGGTGGGGGAGAATGAGCAGTTCTTC. Using reference TRBV13 and TRBJ2-1 for the parts outside the CDR3, the full variable domain is AAGVIQSPRHLIKEKRETATLKCYPIPRHDTVYWYQQGPGQDPQFLISFYEKMQSDKGSIPDRFSAQQFSDYHSELNMSSLELGDSALYFCASSLGVGENEQFFGPGTRLTVL.

The chain joins TRBV12-3 or TRBV12-4 to TRBJ1-5, with D possibly TRBD1 on 6 matching bases. This CDR3 comprises 15 residues. V was trimmed by 5 bases and J by 2 bases, leaving 13 bases between them. CDR3 in amino acids: CASSRDRMGNQPQHF. CDR3 sequence (DNA): TGTGCCAGCAGTCGAGACAGGATGGGCAATCAGCCCCAGCATTTT.

The chain employs TRBV11-3 and TRBJ2-5; D is perhaps TRBD1 (6 bases). The germline CDR1 and CDR2 sequences are SGHNT and YENEEA. The CDR3 spans 15 residues. Trimming pared 0 bases from V and 5 bases from J, leaving 13 bases between. CDR3 sequence (DNA): TGTGCCAGCAGCTTAGATGGGACAAGATTTGAGACCCAGTACTTC. It is translated as CASSLDGTRFETQYF.